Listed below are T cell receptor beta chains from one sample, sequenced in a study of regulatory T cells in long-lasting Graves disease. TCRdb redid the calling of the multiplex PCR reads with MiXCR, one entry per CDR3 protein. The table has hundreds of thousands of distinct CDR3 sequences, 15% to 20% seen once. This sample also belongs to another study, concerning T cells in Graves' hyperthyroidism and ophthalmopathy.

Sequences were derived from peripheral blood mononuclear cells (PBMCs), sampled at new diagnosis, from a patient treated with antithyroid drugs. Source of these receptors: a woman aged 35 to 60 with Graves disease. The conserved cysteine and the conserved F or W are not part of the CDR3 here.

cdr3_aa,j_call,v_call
ASTQQGSTVAEAF,TRBJ1-1,TRBV6-1
ASSDGASTDTQY,TRBJ2-3,TRBV18
ASSFPTSGGSTDTQY,TRBJ2-3,TRBV7-9
ASSEGGPNYGYT,TRBJ1-2,TRBV2
ASSQGGQSNEQF,TRBJ2-1,TRBV4-1
AGSLRQVSSGNTIY,TRBJ1-3,TRBV5-6
AIRQGAEVSSPLH,TRBJ1-6,TRBV10-3
ASNPPTGRVPKEQF,TRBJ2-1,TRBV12-3/TRBV12-4
ASRQGGISQPQH,TRBJ1-5,TRBV19
AISESRAGQSEKLF,TRBJ1-4,TRBV10-3
ASSQGASGGAEEQY,TRBJ2-7,TRBV4-1
ASTQRGGQPQH,TRBJ1-5,TRBV12-3/TRBV12-4
SVEDRARDYGYT,TRBJ1-2,TRBV29-1
ASSTLGGAGNEQF,TRBJ2-1,TRBV2
ASSLGGGAPDTQY,TRBJ2-3,TRBV11-2
AWRKRRVVDEQF,TRBJ2-1,TRBV30
ASSSSTQGEAGYT,TRBJ1-2,TRBV12-3/TRBV12-4
ASSLWISYEQY,TRBJ2-7,TRBV11-3
ASSPQGGRRGWGTEAF,TRBJ1-1,TRBV28
ASRQGGNGANVLT,TRBJ2-6,TRBV19
ASSLGLLAGGVTDTQY,TRBJ2-3,TRBV11-2
ASSLGQPGSTEAF,TRBJ1-1,TRBV11-2
ASSPPYGGEANEKLF,TRBJ1-4,TRBV12-3/TRBV12-4
ASSPGRGSEEQY,TRBJ2-7,TRBV11-2
SASRPTGGTGGSDEQF,TRBJ2-1,TRBV20-1
ASHVGTGGNSPLH,TRBJ1-6,TRBV19
ASSPQNYEQY,TRBJ2-7,TRBV18
AISVESGGPRGNEQF,TRBJ2-1,TRBV10-3
SAVRRDSILSEKLF,TRBJ1-4,TRBV20-1
ASSPGENVQF,TRBJ2-1,TRBV3-1
SASRTSPPYEQY,TRBJ2-7,TRBV29-1